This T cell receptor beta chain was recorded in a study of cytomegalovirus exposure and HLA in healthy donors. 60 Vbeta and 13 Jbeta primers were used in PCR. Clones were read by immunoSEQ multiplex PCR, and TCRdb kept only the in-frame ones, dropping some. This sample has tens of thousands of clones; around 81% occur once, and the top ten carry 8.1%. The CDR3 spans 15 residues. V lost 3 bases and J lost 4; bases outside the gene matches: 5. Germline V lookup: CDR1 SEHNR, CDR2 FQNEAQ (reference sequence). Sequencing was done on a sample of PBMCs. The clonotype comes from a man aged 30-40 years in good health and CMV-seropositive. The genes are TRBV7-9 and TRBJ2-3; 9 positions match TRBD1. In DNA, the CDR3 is TGTGCCAGCAGCTTCCGACAGGGGGTGGCAGATACGCAGTATTTT. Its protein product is CASSFRQGVADTQYF.